The T cell receptor beta chain under discussion was sequenced for a study of cytomegalovirus exposure and HLA in healthy donors. Findings and caveats of the study: Researchers reported in a later analysis that a missense DCLRE1C variant was tied to TCR beta V- and J-gene trimming.

The CDR3 sequence is 14 residues long. Trimming took off 7 bases at V and 1 base at J, with 13 bases between the two ends. CDR1 MNHEY and CDR2 SVGAGI come from the germline V gene. As concerns this clone: Its antigen is as yet unknown.

Amplification used 60 Vbeta primers and 13 Jbeta primers. As handled by the study authors: Unique TCR beta chains totaled some 80 million in a later count, with roughly 11 million of them shared. Method: immunoSEQ multiplex PCR; TCRdb's copy keeps in-frame clones and lacks some. V, J and clone size were drawn from that table, and D and trimming were deduced from the DNA. The sample lists 130,000 or so clones, around 78% occurring once. The J gene is TRBJ1-1, the V gene TRBV6-5; unclear D gene. This sequence originates from a female donor in good health and CMV-seropositive. Sequencing was carried out using PBMCs. The CDR3 coding sequence is TGTGCCAGCATTCCCGTCGGGAGGAACACTGAAGCTTTCTTT. This sequence encodes CASIPVGRNTEAFF.